What follows are 27 T cell receptor beta chains derived from one specimen sequenced in a study of identifying expanded T cells in peripheral blood. Repertoires were generated with immunoSEQ multiplex PCR, while TCRdb's copy carries only in-frame clones and drops some. The sample records about 100,000 clones, more than 85% being singletons. The sample comprised blood. The receptors shown here come from a person aged 18 to 70 in good health.

This clone showed up just once. The chain uses TRBV11-2 and TRBJ1-6, with D possibly matching TRBD1 (5 bases). This CDR3 is built from 13 residues. Germline V CDR1 and CDR2: SGHAT, FQNNGV. V shed 1 base and J shed 13 bases, with 11 bases lying between them. The CDR3 DNA reads TGTGCCAGCAGCTTAGTAGACGGACATCCCCTCCACTTT. The encoded protein is CASSLVDGHPLHF.

The gene calls are TRBV2 and TRBJ2-3, with 9 bases matching TRBD2. The junction had 5 bases not matched to a gene; V was cut back by 2 bases and J by 2 bases. This CDR3 region has 16 residues. Per the germline V gene, CDR1 is SNHLY and CDR2 is FYNNEI. The CDR3 reads CASSELLAGPTDTQYF. The CDR3 bases are TGTGCCAGCAGTGAACTCCTAGCGGGGCCCACAGATACGCAGTATTTT.

J is TRBJ2-6 and V is TRBV10-3; 8 bases are a match to TRBD1. V shed 6 bases and J 0 bases; nucleotides not matched to a gene: 7. The CDR3 runs 17 residues. Germline values: CDR1 ENHRY, CDR2 SYGVKD. The CDR3 bases are TGTGCCATCAGGCGGACAGGGCGTACCTCTGGGGCCAACGTCCTGACTTTC. Its protein product is CAIRRTGRTSGANVLTF.

This clone was recorded a few times. This chain links TRBV7-9 with TRBJ2-2; D remains ambiguous. Germline V lookup: CDR1 SEHNR, CDR2 FQNEAQ (reference sequence). The V gene lost 1 base and the J gene lost 11 bases, with 14 bases spanning the gap. This CDR3 region has 14 residues. The CDR3 DNA reads as TGTGCCAGCAGCTTAGTCAGCCTAACCCTCGAGCTGTTTTTT. Its translation is CASSLVSLTLELFF.

The chain's CDR3 is CASSLRTGVGSPLHF. In nucleotides, the CDR3 is TGTGCCAGCAGCTTACGTACAGGGGTGGGCTCACCCCTCCACTTT. J is TRBJ1-6 and V is TRBV7-2; 7 bases align to TRBD1. V gave up 2 bases and J gave up 10 bases; unmatched junction bases: 8. The germline gives CDR1 SGHTA, CDR2 FQGNSA. This CDR3 has 15 amino acids.

The chain combines TRBV27 with TRBJ1-2; D uncertain. V lost 6 bases, J lost 0 bases, and 14 bases lay in between. Germline lookup yields CDR1 MNHEY and CDR2 SMNVEV (reference sequence). The CDR3 is 15 residues long. In DNA, the CDR3 is TGTGCCAGCAGCGCAGAGGGATGGACTAACTATGGCTACACCTTC. Amino acid sequence: CASSAEGWTNYGYTF.

This sequence joins TRBV19 and TRBJ1-5; D perhaps matches TRBD1 (5 bases). The germline V gene has CDR1 LNHDA and CDR2 SQIVND (reference sequence). V was pared by 1 base and J by 3 bases, with 10 bases between. CDR3 size: 15 residues. The CDR3: CASSIGAGFNQPQHF. For the CDR3, the DNA is TGTGCCAGTAGTATAGGAGCAGGGTTCAATCAGCCCCAGCATTTT.

The CDR3 DNA is TGTGCCAGCAGTAACCAGGGACAGCTCTCCTACACAGATACGCAGTATTTT. This codes for CASSNQGQLSYTDTQYF. The V gene is TRBV27, the J gene TRBJ2-3; TRBD1 agrees at 7 bases. Germline V gene data show CDR1 as MNHEY and CDR2 as SMNVEV (reference sequence). The CDR3 runs to 17 residues. The V and J ends lost 5 bases and 2 bases, in that order; junction bases with no gene match: 13.

This clone was seen a few times. The chain uses TRBV18 and TRBJ1-2; D may be TRBD1 (6 bases). CDR1 and CDR2 from the germline V gene are KGHSH and LQKENI. V lost 6 bases and J 3 bases, leaving 17 bases between the germline ends. The CDR3 loop spans 15 amino acids. CDR3 loop: CASSPDWGQDYGYTF. In nucleotides, the CDR3 is TGTGCCAGCTCCCCGGATTGGGGACAAGACTATGGCTACACCTTC.

This chain joins TRBV19 and TRBJ2-2; D is possibly TRBD2 (5 bases). The V end lost 10 bases, the J end lost 3 bases, and 15 bases lay between the germline ends. Germline values: CDR1 LNHDA, CDR2 SQIVND (reference sequence). This CDR3 region has 14 residues. CDR3 sequence: CATMDRRYTGELFF. The CDR3 DNA is TGTGCCACCATGGACCGGAGGTACACCGGGGAGCTGTTTTTT.

The V and J genes are TRBV27 and TRBJ1-2; D may be TRBD1 (6 bases). Trimming shortened V by 5 bases and J by 7 bases, and 14 bases separated the two germline ends. The germline gives CDR1 MNHEY, CDR2 SMNVEV (reference sequence). This CDR3 region has 13 residues. The CDR3 spells CASSIGGLGGYTF. The CDR3 region has the DNA TGTGCCAGCAGTATCGGGGGGCTCGGTGGCTACACCTTC.

The genes are TRBV6-5 and TRBJ2-1, with 12 bases that match TRBD2. Germline CDR1 is MNHEY and CDR2 is SVGAGI. The CDR3 is 15 residues long. Germline trimming cut 6 bases from V and 5 bases from J; bases unmatched to any gene: 5. The CDR3 region is CASSPLAGGNNEQFF. For the CDR3, the DNA is TGTGCCAGCAGCCCCCTAGCGGGGGGGAACAATGAGCAGTTCTTC.

The chain has TRBV4-2 and TRBJ1-1, with D unresolved. Germline V gives CDR1 LGHNA, CDR2 YNFKEQ. The ends were cut back, 5 bases at V and 0 bases at J, with 13 bases in the middle. The CDR3 covers 15 residues. The CDR3 protein is CASSLVSSMNTEAFF. The CDR3 DNA reads TGTGCCAGCAGCTTGGTCAGCTCCATGAACACTGAAGCTTTCTTT.

The chain carries TRBV19 and TRBJ2-6; D perhaps matches TRBD1 (6 bases). Germline lookup yields CDR1 LNHDA and CDR2 SQIVND (reference sequence). This CDR3 is 17 amino acids long. V lost 3 bases and J 0 bases, leaving 12 bases between the germline ends. The CDR3 DNA reads TGTGCCAGTAGTATGGCCGGACAGAGCTCTGGGGCCAACGTCCTGACTTTC. Amino acids: CASSMAGQSSGANVLTF.

This sequence joins TRBV6-5 and TRBJ1-5, with a possible D match to TRBD1 (5 bases). This CDR3 is 13 amino acids long. Germline loops: CDR1 MNHEY, CDR2 SVGAGI. Trimming pared 6 bases from V and 5 bases from J, leaving 11 bases between. CDR3 nucleotides: TGTGCCAGCAGGTTCAACAGGTATCAGCCCCAGCATTTT. As protein: CASRFNRYQPQHF.

CDR3 sequence (DNA): TGTGCCAGCAACAGGGAGGGGGGGATAGTAGGGGAGCAGTACTTC. It is translated as CASNREGGIVGEQYF. V is TRBV28 and J is TRBJ2-7; D may be TRBD2 (7 bases). The germline V and J ends were trimmed by 7 bases and 7 bases, with 23 bases remaining between them. This CDR3 spans 15 amino acids. Germline V gives CDR1 MDHEN, CDR2 SYDVKM.

The chain joins TRBV5-4 to TRBJ2-1; maybe TRBD1 (5 bases). The CDR3 is made up of 15 amino acids. The V gene lost 4 bases and the J gene lost 8 bases, with 19 bases spanning the gap. Germline V gene sequence: CDR1 SGHNT, CDR2 YYREEE (reference sequence). CDR3 sequence: CASSGLRRTSDEQFF. CDR3 sequence (DNA): TGTGCCAGCAGCGGATTGAGGCGGACATCCGATGAGCAGTTCTTC.

The J gene is TRBJ2-7, the V gene TRBV5-3, with unresolved D. TRBV5-3 is filed as an ORF, its function uncertain. The CDR3 extends over 10 amino acids. Trimming took off 2 bases at V and 6 bases at J, with 3 bases between the two ends. The CDR3 DNA reads as TGTGCCAGAAGCTTCCGCGAGCAGTACTTC. This encodes CARSFREQYF.

The chain's CDR3 is CASSPQGSSTEAFF. The DNA of the CDR3 is TGTGCCAGCAGCCCACAGGGGTCGAGCACTGAAGCTTTCTTT. The chain carries TRBV7-2 and TRBJ1-1; TRBD1 agrees at 7 bases. J was trimmed by 4 bases and V by 5 bases; bases with no gene match: 7. The V gene's germline CDR1 is SGHTA and CDR2 FQGNSA. The length of the CDR3 is 14 residues.

This chain connects TRBV11-2 to TRBJ2-3; the match to TRBD2 covers 11 bases. The germline V gene encodes CDR1 SGHAT and CDR2 FQNNGV. Trimming at V came to 2 bases and at J to 5 bases, leaving 12 bases not matched to a gene. The CDR3 length is 18 residues. The chain's CDR3 is CASSLRFSGGVWKDTQYF. The CDR3 DNA follows: TGTGCCAGCAGCTTAAGATTTAGCGGGGGGGTTTGGAAAGATACGCAGTATTTT.

The V call is TRBV4-2, the J call TRBJ2-2, with D unclear. The CDR3 runs 12 residues. V dropped 0 bases and J dropped 6 bases, with 2 bases sitting between them. CDR1 is LGHNA and CDR2 is YNFKEQ in the germline V gene. The CDR3 sequence: CASSQDPGELFF. The CDR3, as DNA: TGTGCCAGCAGCCAAGACCCCGGGGAGCTGTTTTTT.

The chain is built from TRBV6-4 and TRBJ1-4, with TRBD1 matching over 8 bases. Germline V gives CDR1 MRHNA, CDR2 SNTAGT. This CDR3 contains 15 residues. V gave up 3 bases and J gave up 6 bases; unmatched junction bases: 6. This CDR3 is CASSENGRGHEKLFF. The CDR3 DNA sequence: TGTGCCAGCAGTGAAAATGGCAGGGGGCATGAAAAACTGTTTTTT.

This sequence joins TRBV5-1 and TRBJ2-3; maybe TRBD1 (6 bases). V was pared by 6 bases and J by 2 bases, with 13 bases between. In germline, CDR1 is SGHRS, CDR2 YFSETQ. The CDR3 is made up of 14 amino acids. The CDR3 DNA is TGCGCCAGCAAGGGGGAACTACACACAGATACGCAGTATTTT. Encoded protein: CASKGELHTDTQYF.

The chain carries TRBV5-4 and TRBJ2-7; D is unclear. There are 11 residues in the CDR3. V gave up 0 bases and J gave up 8 bases, with 6 bases separating them. Per the germline V gene, CDR1 is SGHNT and CDR2 is YYREEE (reference sequence). CDR3 amino acids: CASSLGRQQYF. CDR3 DNA: TGTGCCAGCAGCTTGGGTAGACAGCAGTACTTC. The whole variable domain, filled in from reference TRBV5-4 and TRBJ2-7, reads ETGVTQSPTHLIKTRGQQVTLRCSSQSGHNTVSWYQQALGQGPQFIFQYYREEENGRGNFPPRFSGLQFPNYSSELNVNALELDDSALYLCASSLGRQQYFGPGTRLTVT.

This sequence joins TRBV21-1 and TRBJ2-7; the table names TRBD2, a call not compared with the DNA. TRBV21-1 is a listed pseudogene. CDR3 length: 20 amino acids. The CDR3 here is CASSLPGLLKPSGVSYEQYF. The CDR3 coding sequence is TGTGCCAGCAGCCTTCCGGGACTCCTCAAACCTAGCGGGGTCTCCTACGAGCAGTACTTC.

The genes are TRBV6-5 and TRBJ1-1, with 8 positions matching TRBD1. J gave up 4 bases and V 6 bases, and 7 bases lay outside the gene matches. The CDR3 covers 14 residues. The germline gives CDR1 MNHEY, CDR2 SVGAGI. CDR3 loop: CASRTGASPTEAFF. CDR3 DNA sequence: TGTGCCAGCAGGACAGGGGCCTCGCCCACTGAAGCTTTCTTT.

The rearrangement links TRBV6-6 to TRBJ1-5, with D tentatively TRBD1 (5 bases). The CDR3 has 15 amino acids. The germline CDR1 and CDR2 sequences are MNHNY and SVGAGI (reference sequence). V was shortened by 2 bases and J by 2 bases, with 10 bases between the two germline ends. The CDR3 is CASSYRGGGNQPQHF. CDR3 DNA: TGTGCCAGCAGTTACAGGGGTGGAGGCAATCAGCCCCAGCATTTT.